A single sample gave rise to the 11 T cell receptor beta chains below, sequenced in a study of cytomegalovirus exposure and HLA in healthy donors. Only in-frame clones appear in the TCRdb table, and some are missing; sequencing was by immunoSEQ multiplex PCR. The data contain 160,000 or so clones, 85% of them singletons. Sequenced sample: PBMCs. These receptors were obtained from a man aged 25 to 45 in good health and CMV-seropositive.

J is TRBJ2-3 and V is TRBV5-1; no clear D. The ends were cut back, 0 bases at V and 2 bases at J, with 7 bases in the middle. Germline loops: CDR1 SGHRS, CDR2 YFSETQ. The CDR3 contains 14 residues. The CDR3 DNA follows: TGCGCCAGCAGCTTGGAGGAGCTCACAGATACGCAGTATTTT. This encodes CASSLEELTDTQYF. The entire variable domain, with the rest obtained from reference TRBV5-1 and TRBJ2-3, is as follows: KAGVTQTPRYLIKTRGQQVTLSCSPISGHRSVSWYQQTPGQGLQFLFEYFSETQRNKGNFPGRFSGRQFSNSRSEMNVSTLELGDSALYLCASSLEELTDTQYFGPGTRLTVL.

This clone showed up just once. J is TRBJ2-7 and V is TRBV30; tentative D call: TRBD1 (6 bases). With 3 bases removed from V and 1 base from J, the gap between germline ends came to 16 bases. The CDR3 sequence is 15 residues long. Germline values: CDR1 GTSNPN, CDR2 SVGIG (reference sequence). The CDR3 here is CAWRHREGWSYEQYF. CDR3 bases: TGTGCCTGGAGGCACAGGGAAGGGTGGTCCTACGAGCAGTACTTC.

This sequence joins TRBV11-2 and TRBJ1-4, with D unresolved. Trimming left V 5 bases short and J 4 bases short, with 14 bases between. The germline gives CDR1 SGHAT, CDR2 FQNNGV. The CDR3 consists of 15 residues. CDR3 loop: CASSPRPGHNEKLFF. In DNA form, the CDR3 reads TGTGCCAGCAGCCCGCGCCCTGGGCATAATGAAAAACTGTTTTTT.

The J gene is TRBJ1-1, the V gene TRBV5-1; 10 bases line up with TRBD1. Looked up from germline, CDR1 is SGHRS and CDR2 is YFSETQ. Trimming at V came to 4 bases and at J to 0 bases, leaving 6 bases not matched to a gene. The CDR3 is 16 residues long. CDR3 amino acids: CASSRGTGEVNTEAFF. The DNA of the CDR3 is TGCGCCAGCAGCCGCGGGACAGGGGAAGTGAACACTGAAGCTTTCTTT. Together with reference TRBV5-1 and TRBJ1-1, the CDR3 gives the full variable domain: KAGVTQTPRYLIKTRGQQVTLSCSPISGHRSVSWYQQTPGQGLQFLFEYFSETQRNKGNFPGRFSGRQFSNSRSEMNVSTLELGDSALYLCASSRGTGEVNTEAFFGQGTRLTVV.

This clone appeared a few times. The same CDR3 can be traced to other DNA sequences in this sample. This sequence joins TRBV5-1 and TRBJ1-1; TRBD1 agrees at 7 bases. The V gene end was trimmed by 4 bases and the J gene end by 1 base; junction bases not matched to a gene: 1. The V gene's germline CDR1 is SGHRS and CDR2 YFSETQ. CDR3 length: 13 amino acids. The CDR3 nucleotides are TGCGCCAGCAGCCAGGGGGGGAACACTGAAGCTTTCTTT. Translated, it gives CASSQGGNTEAFF.

CDR3 protein: CASSEEWDRGRFEQYF. As DNA, the CDR3 is TGTGCCAGTAGTGAAGAATGGGACAGGGGGCGGTTCGAGCAGTACTTC. The V call is TRBV19, the J call TRBJ2-7, with TRBD1 identical over 12 bases. V trimming: 5 bases; J trimming: 6 bases; junction bases outside the gene matches: 11. The V gene's germline CDR1 is LNHDA and CDR2 SQIVND (reference sequence). This CDR3 is built from 16 residues.

The rearrangement links TRBV14 to TRBJ2-3, with D possibly matching TRBD1 (6 bases). The germline V gene encodes CDR1 SGHDN and CDR2 FVKESK. The CDR3 consists of 16 residues. V shed 4 bases and J shed 1 base, with 15 bases lying between them. The DNA of the CDR3 is TGTGCCAGCAGCCGGTACAGGGTCGGTGGCACAGATACGCAGTATTTT. This codes for CASSRYRVGGTDTQYF.

The chain employs TRBV6-1 and TRBJ2-5, with 9 bases that match TRBD2. The length of the CDR3 is 23 residues. CDR1 and CDR2 from the germline V gene are MNHNS and SASEGT. V shed 2 bases and J 1 base; nucleotides not matched to a gene: 26. The CDR3 is CASSELTGRAQLSGGRSQETQYF. In nucleotides, the CDR3 is TGTGCCAGCAGTGAACTAACGGGCAGGGCACAACTTAGCGGGGGCCGCTCCCAAGAGACCCAGTACTTC.

The chain has TRBV5-1 and TRBJ1-2, with D possibly being TRBD1 (5 bases). The CDR3 consists of 14 residues. Trimming took 0 bases from V and 1 from J, leaving 7 bases between them. From germline, CDR1 is SGHRS and CDR2 YFSETQ. The CDR3 is CASSLDGGNYGYTF. In DNA form, the CDR3 reads TGCGCCAGCAGCTTGGACGGGGGTAACTATGGCTACACCTTC.

A single count supports this clone. The V gene is TRBV10-3, the J gene TRBJ1-5, with a possible D match to TRBD1 (6 bases). The CDR3 is 14 residues long. Looked up from germline, CDR1 is ENHRY and CDR2 is SYGVKD. V was shortened by 6 bases and J by 0 bases, with 9 bases between the two germline ends. CDR3 in amino acids: CAISADSSNQPQHF. CDR3 bases: TGTGCCATCAGCGCGGACAGTAGCAATCAGCCCCAGCATTTT.

V gene TRBV28 combines with J gene TRBJ1-2; TRBD1 matches 8 bases. CDR1 and CDR2 from the germline V gene are MDHEN and SYDVKM. J lost 7 bases, V lost 6 bases, and 16 bases had no gene match. The CDR3 is made up of 16 amino acids. The CDR3 region has the DNA TGTGCCAGCAGCGCCGGGACAGGATCCCAATCGGGTGGCTACACCTTC. Protein product: CASSAGTGSQSGGYTF.